The 26 T cell receptor beta chains below come from one sample, sequenced in a study of monozygotic twins with cystic fibrosis. Method: immunoSEQ multiplex PCR; TCRdb's copy keeps in-frame clones and lacks some. The table lists some 14,000 clones, roughly 93% of them singletons. Sequenced material: blood. These receptors all come from a girl aged 2-9 years with cystic fibrosis.

The rearrangement uses TRBV5-5 and TRBJ2-7; D call uncertain. Trimming stripped 3 bases from V and 2 bases from J, with 9 bases between. Per germline, CDR1 SGHKS and CDR2 YYEKEE (reference sequence). CDR3 length equals 13 residues. Written as DNA, the CDR3 is TGTGCCAGCAGCTGGGCAGAAACCTACGAGCAGTACTTC. Encoded protein: CASSWAETYEQYF.

The chain combines TRBV30 with TRBJ2-7; D gene ambiguous. The V end lost 1 base, the J end lost 4 bases, and 5 bases lay between the germline ends. The V gene's germline CDR1 is GTSNPN and CDR2 SVGIG (reference sequence). The CDR3 extends over 11 amino acids. The DNA for the CDR3 is TGTGCCTGGAGTGGGGGATACGAGCAGTACTTC. Translation gives CAWSGGYEQYF. The full variable domain, rest sourced from reference TRBV30 and TRBJ2-7, is SQTIHQWPATLVQPVGSPLSLECTVEGTSNPNLYWYRQAAGRGLQLLFYSVGIGQISSEVPQNLSASRPQDRQFILSSKKLLLSDSGFYLCAWSGGYEQYFGPGTRLTVT.

The genes are TRBV4-2 and TRBJ1-5; TRBD1 might be the D (5 bases). CDR1 is LGHNA, CDR2 YNFKEQ, per germline. CDR3 length equals 16 residues. V lost 5 bases to trimming and J lost 5 bases, with 19 bases between them. The CDR3, as DNA: TGTGCCAGCAGCTACACGGGCAGCTGGGGGGATCAGCCCCAGCATTTT. Protein sequence: CASSYTGSWGDQPQHF.

The chain couples TRBV18 to TRBJ2-3; D gene uncertain. The CDR3 totals 12 residues. Germline CDR1 KGHSH, CDR2 LQKENI. Trimming left V 2 bases short and J 2 bases short, with 2 bases between. The CDR3 sequence is CASSPFTDTQYF. CDR3 in DNA: TGTGCCAGCTCACCATTCACAGATACGCAGTATTTT. Full variable domain (remainder filled in from reference TRBV18 and TRBJ2-3): NAGVMQNPRHLVRRRGQEARLRCSPMKGHSHVYWYRQLPEEGLKFMVYLQKENIIDESGMPKERFSAEFPKEGPSILRIQQVVRGDSAAYFCASSPFTDTQYFGPGTRLTVL.

CDR3 nucleotides: TGCGCCAGCAGCCGCGACGCTTACAATGAGCAGTTCTTC. This codes for CASSRDAYNEQFF. The chain links TRBV4-1 to TRBJ2-1; D remains ambiguous. The V and J ends lost 4 bases and 4 bases respectively, with 8 bases between them. The CDR3 loop spans 13 amino acids. Germline V CDR1 and CDR2: MGHRA, YSYEKL.

The gene calls are TRBV30 and TRBJ2-7, with D possibly being TRBD1 or TRBD2 (5 bases each). CDR1 GTSNPN and CDR2 SVGIG come from the germline V gene (reference sequence). Trimming left V 5 bases short and J 4 bases short, with 18 bases between. This CDR3 is 14 amino acids long. The CDR3 DNA reads TGTGCCTGGTCCCCGGGACCTATGGCTTACGAGCAGTACTTC. Amino acid sequence: CAWSPGPMAYEQYF.

V is TRBV29-1 and J is TRBJ1-1; weak D call: TRBD1 (5 bases). The CDR3 length is 14 residues. V lost 6 bases and J lost 2, with 16 bases in between. CDR1 and CDR2 from the germline V gene are SQVTM and ANQGSEA. The CDR3 loop reads CSVRRGGRNTEAFF. The CDR3 nucleotides are TGCAGCGTACGCCGCGGGGGAAGAAACACTGAAGCTTTCTTT.

The CDR3, as DNA: TGTGCCAGTAGCCCCAGGTTCTCCCTCCACGGTACGCAGTATTTT. It yields the protein CASSPRFSLHGTQYF. The V and J genes are TRBV19 and TRBJ2-3; D gene uncertain. This CDR3 contains 15 residues. CDR1 is LNHDA and CDR2 is SQIVND in the germline V gene (reference sequence). V was clipped by 6 bases and J by 8 bases, with 21 bases between them.

This chain connects TRBV11-2 to TRBJ2-5; TRBD2 agrees at 12 bases. CDR1 SGHAT and CDR2 FQNNGV come from the germline V gene. There are 18 residues in the CDR3. Trimming cost V 1 base and J 4 bases; bases outside gene matches: 10. The CDR3 DNA reads TGTGCCAGCAGCTTAGTCCCGACTAGCGGGAGTAGAGGAGAGACCCAGTACTTC. Protein: CASSLVPTSGSRGETQYF.

The chain links TRBV28 to TRBJ1-5; 11 nucleotides line up with TRBD1. The CDR3 contains 15 residues. Germline-derived CDR1 and CDR2 are MDHEN and SYDVKM. With V trimmed by 5 bases and J by 2 bases, 2 bases remained unmatched. This chain's CDR3 is CASSGQGAGNQPQHF. Here the CDR3 DNA reads TGTGCCAGCAGTGGACAGGGGGCAGGCAATCAGCCCCAGCATTTT. The full variable domain, rest sourced from reference TRBV28 and TRBJ1-5, is DVKVTQSSRYLVKRTGEKVFLECVQDMDHENMFWYRQDPGLGLRLIYFSYDVKMKEKGDIPEGYSVSREKKERFSLILESASTNQTSMYLCASSGQGAGNQPQHFGDGTRLSIL.

The chain couples TRBV28 to TRBJ1-5; 7 bases align to TRBD1. CDR1 and CDR2 from the germline V gene are MDHEN and SYDVKM. Losses at the gene ends were 5 bases for V and 2 bases for J; bases not matched to a gene: 6. This CDR3 has 15 amino acids. The CDR3 nucleotides read TGTGCCAGCAGTCCAGACAGGGAGGGCAATCAGCCCCAGCATTTT. Its translation: CASSPDREGNQPQHF. Filled out from reference TRBV28 and TRBJ1-5, the complete variable domain reads DVKVTQSSRYLVKRTGEKVFLECVQDMDHENMFWYRQDPGLGLRLIYFSYDVKMKEKGDIPEGYSVSREKKERFSLILESASTNQTSMYLCASSPDREGNQPQHFGDGTRLSIL.

The rearrangement links TRBV20-1 to TRBJ2-7, with D hard to call. The germline V gene has CDR1 DFQATT and CDR2 SNEGSKA (reference sequence). The CDR3 totals 11 residues. V shed 4 bases and J shed 1 base, with 5 bases lying between them. The CDR3 sequence: CSATFSYEQYF. The CDR3 bases are TGCAGTGCTACGTTTTCCTACGAGCAGTACTTC.

This clone was observed a single time. J is TRBJ1-5 and V is TRBV5-1; 7 nucleotides match TRBD1. This CDR3 contains 15 residues. With 4 bases clipped from V and 2 bases from J, the junction kept 6 bases outside the gene matches. Germline values: CDR1 SGHRS, CDR2 YFSETQ. CDR3 loop: CASSPIGGRNQPQHF. The CDR3 nucleotides read TGCGCCAGCAGCCCGATAGGGGGCCGCAATCAGCCCCAGCATTTT.

CDR3 DNA sequence: TGTGCCAGCAGTGTTAGCGGGAGGGCCAGGGAGCAGTTCTTC. Translation gives CASSVSGRAREQFF. The rearrangement uses TRBV6-5 and TRBJ2-1, with 11 nucleotides matching TRBD2. This CDR3 has 14 amino acids. Germline CDR1 and CDR2: MNHEY and SVGAGI. J was trimmed by 10 bases and V by 5 bases; bases with no gene match: 7.

This chain links TRBV9 with TRBJ2-4, with TRBD2 identical over 8 bases. J lost 6 bases, V lost 1 base, and 3 bases had no gene match. Germline CDR1 SGDLS, CDR2 YYNGEE. The CDR3 runs to 14 residues. The CDR3 here is CASSVSGGANIQYF. CDR3 coding DNA: TGTGCCAGCAGCGTATCCGGGGGGGCAAACATTCAGTACTTC.

The genes are TRBV6-5 and TRBJ1-2; D uncertain. Germline V lookup: CDR1 MNHEY, CDR2 SVGAGI. The ends were cut back, 2 bases at V and 1 base at J, with 11 bases in the middle. The CDR3 is 15 amino acids. As DNA, the CDR3 is TGTGCCAGCAGTTACAACCCCAGAATTAACTATGGCTACACCTTC. Encoded protein: CASSYNPRINYGYTF.

CDR3 loop: CASSSTSYEQYF. The DNA for the CDR3 is TGTGCCAGCAGCTCAACCTCCTACGAGCAGTACTTC. This rearrangement joins TRBV7-9 to TRBJ2-7; D unclear. With 4 bases removed from V and 0 bases from J, the gap between germline ends came to 4 bases. Germline loops: CDR1 SEHNR, CDR2 FQNEAQ (reference sequence). There are 12 residues in the CDR3. Combining the CDR3 with reference TRBV7-9 and TRBJ2-7 gives the whole variable domain DTGVSQNPRHKITKRGQNVTFRCDPISEHNRLYWYRQTLGQGPEFLTYFQNEAQLEKSRLLSDRFSAERPKGSFSTLEIQRTEQGDSAMYLCASSSTSYEQYFGPGTRLTVT.

This chain connects TRBV7-8 to TRBJ1-2; D is possibly TRBD1 (6 bases). This CDR3 comprises 14 residues. Germline V gene data show CDR1 as SGHVS and CDR2 as FQNEAQ. V lost 7 bases and J lost 5, with 17 bases in between. CDR3 in amino acids: CASILGQLTYGYTF. The CDR3 DNA sequence: TGTGCCAGCATTCTAGGACAGCTCACTTATGGCTACACCTTC.

The chain is built from TRBV7-9 and TRBJ2-3; D tentatively reads TRBD1 or TRBD2 (5 bases each). The V gene's germline CDR1 is SEHNR and CDR2 FQNEAQ (reference sequence). The CDR3 covers 14 residues. Trimming took off 3 bases at V and 1 base at J, with 8 bases between the two ends. CDR3 coding DNA: TGTGCCAGCAGCTTCCGGGACGGCACAGATACGCAGTATTTT. Residues: CASSFRDGTDTQYF.

V usage is TRBV7-8 and J usage is TRBJ1-1; 8 positions match TRBD1. CDR3 length: 16 residues. Trimming took 1 base from V and 3 from J; bases not matched to a gene: 7. Germline V CDR1 and CDR2: SGHVS, FQNEAQ. This CDR3 is CASSLGLATGDTEAFF. In DNA, the CDR3 is TGTGCCAGCAGCTTAGGGTTGGCGACAGGGGACACTGAAGCTTTCTTT.

The chain couples TRBV5-1 to TRBJ2-7, with D perhaps TRBD1 (6 bases). Per germline, CDR1 SGHRS and CDR2 YFSETQ. Trimming removed 4 bases at V and 7 bases at J, with 18 bases between. The CDR3 consists of 14 residues. The CDR3 DNA reads as TGCGCCAGCAGCCCGGAGGTGGGGGCGCGAGAGCAGTACTTC. This sequence encodes CASSPEVGAREQYF.

The chain joins TRBV7-9 to TRBJ2-1, with 9 bases fitting TRBD2. Germline V gene sequence: CDR1 SEHNR, CDR2 FQNEAQ (reference sequence). This CDR3 is 16 amino acids long. Trimming took 4 bases from V and 3 from J; bases not matched to a gene: 7. In nucleotides, the CDR3 is TGTGCCAGCAGCTCGAACCTAGCGGGGTACTACAATGAGCAGTTCTTC. Translating gives CASSSNLAGYYNEQFF. The entire variable domain, with the rest obtained from reference TRBV7-9 and TRBJ2-1, is as follows: DTGVSQNPRHKITKRGQNVTFRCDPISEHNRLYWYRQTLGQGPEFLTYFQNEAQLEKSRLLSDRFSAERPKGSFSTLEIQRTEQGDSAMYLCASSSNLAGYYNEQFFGPGTRLTVL.

This chain links TRBV9 with TRBJ2-5, with 13 bases aligning to TRBD2. The ends lost 0 bases at V and 5 bases at J; junction bases unmatched: 4. CDR1 and CDR2 (germline): SGDLS, YYNGEE. This CDR3 has 16 residues. CDR3 region: CASSVALAGGDETQYF. DNA of the CDR3: TGTGCCAGCAGCGTAGCACTAGCGGGAGGGGACGAGACCCAGTACTTC.

V gene TRBV6-1 combines with J gene TRBJ1-1; perhaps TRBD1 as D (5 bases). Germline V lookup: CDR1 MNHNS, CDR2 SASEGT. The CDR3 has 14 residues. Trimming shortened V by 6 bases and J by 3 bases, and 14 bases separated the two germline ends. The DNA for the CDR3 is TGTGCCAGCAGCGTCAGGGTTGGGGACACTGAAGCTTTCTTT. Translated, it gives CASSVRVGDTEAFF.

This chain links TRBV27 with TRBJ1-2, with a possible D match to TRBD1 (5 bases). Germline V gene sequence: CDR1 MNHEY, CDR2 SMNVEV (reference sequence). V dropped 5 bases and J dropped 2 bases, with 15 bases sitting between them. The CDR3 loop spans 15 amino acids. The CDR3 spells CASSRGRGMNYGYTF. In DNA, the CDR3 is TGTGCCAGCAGTCGGGGGAGAGGAATGAACTATGGCTACACCTTC.

The V and J genes are TRBV7-2 and TRBJ1-2; no clear D gene. V lost 4 bases and J 8 bases, leaving 14 bases between the germline ends. Germline-derived CDR1 and CDR2 are SGHTA and FQGNSA. This CDR3 spans 13 amino acids. DNA for the CDR3: TGTGCCAGCAGCTACGTTGGGCGCCTGGGCTACACCTTC. It is translated as CASSYVGRLGYTF.